This passage covers 26 T cell receptor beta chains from one sample sequenced in a study of cytomegalovirus exposure and HLA in healthy donors listed by TCRdb under 2017. The receptor library was made with the immunoSEQ multiplex PCR assay. A mixture of 60 forward primers for TCR Vbeta segments and 13 reverse primers for TCR Jbeta segments was used in the multiplex PCR. TCRdb's version of the immuneACCESS table is confined to in-frame rearrangements and falls short of the full clone set. An unresolved V gene accounts for under half of the shortfall where checked; the remainder is of unknown origin. The sample records 120,000 or so clones, more than 65% of which are singletons. About an eighth of the sample goes to the ten largest clones. What was sequenced was PBMCs. These receptor sequences come from a man aged 25 to 40 in good health and CMV-seropositive.

This clone has only a few counts. The V call is TRBV11-2, the J call TRBJ2-2; the D gene is possibly TRBD1 (6 bases). Trimming took off 5 bases at V and 7 bases at J, with 20 bases between the two ends. Looked up from germline, CDR1 is SGHAT and CDR2 is FQNNGV. The CDR3 covers 16 residues. CDR3 loop: CASSPIRTVHGGELFF. The CDR3 nucleotides read TGTGCCAGCAGCCCGATTAGGACAGTGCATGGCGGGGAGCTGTTTTTT.

The V gene is TRBV19, the J gene TRBJ1-5; D is uncertain. Germline CDR1 and CDR2: LNHDA and SQIVND (reference sequence). Trimming took 3 bases from V and 2 from J, leaving 8 bases between them. CDR3 length: 14 residues. CDR3 region: CASSMVRRNQPQHF. The CDR3 DNA follows: TGTGCCAGTAGTATGGTCAGGCGCAATCAGCCCCAGCATTTT.

The chain carries TRBV11-2 and TRBJ2-3, with 9 bases identical to TRBD2. The germline gives CDR1 SGHAT, CDR2 FQNNGV. This CDR3 contains 17 residues. Trimming cost V 5 bases and J 1 base; bases outside gene matches: 10. The CDR3 is CASSLQEGLAGTDTQYF. CDR3 nucleotides: TGTGCCAGCAGCCTCCAAGAGGGACTAGCTGGCACAGATACGCAGTATTTT.

The rearrangement uses TRBV28 and TRBJ1-2; possibly TRBD1 for D (5 bases). Germline V gives CDR1 MDHEN, CDR2 SYDVKM. This CDR3 region has 15 residues. Trimming removed 2 bases at V and 4 bases at J, with 14 bases between. CDR3 nucleotide sequence: TGTGCCAGCAGTTTAGGCAGGTCGGGGGGCTATGGCTACACCTTC. Translation gives CASSLGRSGGYGYTF.

A remark on this clone: At one boundary the junction diverges from the germline segment, which might be a read error. The chain links TRBV7-9 to TRBJ1-5; no firm D call. Per germline, CDR1 SEHNR and CDR2 FQNEAQ (reference sequence). The CDR3 is 12 amino acids. The CDR3 loop is CASSLDPGTQHF. The CDR3 DNA is TGTGCCAGCAGCTTAGACCCCGGTACCCAACATTTT.

The chain is built from TRBV7-2 and TRBJ1-1, with D possibly TRBD1 on 5 matching bases. Trimming removed 1 base at V and 6 bases at J, with 9 bases between. The CDR3 extends over 13 amino acids. Per germline, CDR1 SGHTA and CDR2 FQGNSA. This CDR3 is CASSLEGFSEAFF. CDR3 in DNA: TGTGCCAGCAGCTTAGAGGGGTTTTCTGAAGCTTTCTTT.

The V gene is TRBV7-2, the J gene TRBJ2-7; 10 bases map to TRBD2. Germline V gene data show CDR1 as SGHTA and CDR2 as FQGNSA. This CDR3 spans 17 amino acids. With 1 base clipped from V and 3 bases from J, the junction kept 9 bases outside the gene matches. The CDR3 nucleotides are TGTGCCAGCAGCTTAGTGGGTAGCGGGGGGACTTACTACGAGCAGTACTTC. Translating it yields CASSLVGSGGTYYEQYF.

CDR3 coding DNA: TGTGCCAGCAGTTTGGAGGGAAAACTGTTTTTT. It yields the protein CASSLEGKLFF. The chain uses TRBV28 and TRBJ1-4, with no clear D. Germline V gives CDR1 MDHEN, CDR2 SYDVKM. The CDR3 totals 11 residues. V was shortened by 3 bases and J by 10 bases, with 6 bases between the two germline ends.

J is TRBJ2-2 and V is TRBV28; 8 nucleotides line up with TRBD1. Unmatched junction bases numbered 8, after V lost 6 bases and J lost 5 bases. The germline gives CDR1 MDHEN, CDR2 SYDVKM. This CDR3 is built from 15 residues. CDR3 sequence reads: CASSQDRVPTGELFF. CDR3 bases: TGTGCCAGCAGCCAGGACAGGGTGCCAACCGGGGAGCTGTTTTTT. Full variable domain (remainder filled in from reference TRBV28 and TRBJ2-2): DVKVTQSSRYLVKRTGEKVFLECVQDMDHENMFWYRQDPGLGLRLIYFSYDVKMKEKGDIPEGYSVSREKKERFSLILESASTNQTSMYLCASSQDRVPTGELFFGEGSRLTVL.

With respect to this clone: It is likely a read error, because the conserved phenylalanine at the end of the CDR3 is missing. The chain recombines TRBV7-9 with TRBJ1-6; D not resolved. The V gene lost 5 bases and the J gene lost 9 bases, with 17 bases spanning the gap. The germline V gene encodes CDR1 SEHNR and CDR2 FQNEAQ (reference sequence). CDR3 length equals 15 residues. The CDR3 DNA reads TGTGCCAGCAGCGGCAGGAACCCCGGTAGTTCACCCCTCCACCTT. It yields the protein CASSGRNPGSSPLHL.

This chain uses TRBV7-9 with TRBJ1-5, with D tentatively TRBD1 (6 bases). The germline V gene encodes CDR1 SEHNR and CDR2 FQNEAQ (reference sequence). The CDR3 loop spans 12 amino acids. The V gene lost 4 bases and the J gene lost 7 bases, with 8 bases spanning the gap. DNA for the CDR3: TGTGCCAGCAGCTCAGGGGAACAGCCCCAGCATTTT. Translation gives CASSSGEQPQHF.

The J gene is TRBJ2-3, the V gene TRBV7-8, with D possibly being TRBD2 (6 bases). V gave up 4 bases and J gave up 2 bases, with 22 bases separating them. The germline gives CDR1 SGHVS, CDR2 FQNEAQ. This CDR3 is built from 18 residues. The CDR3: CASSSRSPVADPTDTQYF. The CDR3 nucleotides read TGTGCCAGCAGCTCAAGATCCCCAGTAGCGGATCCCACAGATACGCAGTATTTT.

V is TRBV9 and J is TRBJ1-2; TRBD1 is a possible D gene (6 bases). The germline gives CDR1 SGDLS, CDR2 YYNGEE. The CDR3 has 14 amino acids. Trimming pared 3 bases from V and 8 bases from J, leaving 17 bases between. Here the CDR3 reads CASSAYSTGRGYTF. CDR3 nucleotides: TGTGCCAGCAGCGCGTATTCTACAGGGCGAGGCTACACCTTC.

The chain joins TRBV19 to TRBJ1-6; possibly TRBD1 for D (6 bases). The CDR3 is 14 residues long. V shed 6 bases and J shed 6 bases, with 12 bases lying between them. From germline, CDR1 is LNHDA and CDR2 SQIVND (reference sequence). The CDR3 loop reads CASSLQGSNSPLHF. The CDR3, as DNA: TGTGCCAGTAGCCTACAGGGATCTAATTCACCCCTCCACTTT.

The rearrangement joins TRBV14 to TRBJ2-5, with D possibly TRBD1 on 6 matching bases. The germline V gene encodes CDR1 SGHDN and CDR2 FVKESK. With 4 bases removed from V and 1 base from J, the gap between germline ends came to 16 bases. CDR3 length: 16 residues. The chain's CDR3 is CASSPKGVWLQETQYF. CDR3 DNA: TGTGCCAGCAGCCCCAAGGGGGTCTGGCTCCAAGAGACCCAGTACTTC.

With regard to this clone: Germline is not matched at one junction end, which may reflect a read error. The chain links TRBV2 to TRBJ1-1, with D possibly being TRBD1 (5 bases). This CDR3 comprises 12 residues. Germline CDR1 SNHLY, CDR2 FYNNEI. The CDR3 DNA sequence: TGTGCCAGCAGGGGGGGGAACGCTGAAGCTTTCTTT. Its protein product is CASRGGNAEAFF.

This chain uses TRBV11-1 with TRBJ1-5; a weak D match, TRBD1 (5 bases). V lost 1 base and J lost 9, with 10 bases in between. The germline V gene encodes CDR1 SGHAT and CDR2 FQDESV (reference sequence). The CDR3 extends over 13 amino acids. CDR3 nucleotide sequence: TGTGCCAGCAGCTTAGACAGGCAATCGCCCCAGCATTTT. Its protein product is CASSLDRQSPQHF.

This rearrangement joins TRBV29-1 to TRBJ2-3; TRBD1 matches 11 bases. Germline values: CDR1 SQVTM, CDR2 ANQGSEA. Trimming cost V 7 bases and J 4 bases; bases outside gene matches: 7. The CDR3 is 14 amino acids. This chain's CDR3 is CSGARTGGPDTQYF. CDR3 coding DNA: TGCAGCGGAGCCAGGACAGGGGGCCCAGATACGCAGTATTTT.

This clone was counted only a few times. This chain links TRBV28 with TRBJ2-1; 7 bases are a match to TRBD1. Trimming cost V 6 bases and J 0 bases; bases outside gene matches: 5. There are 15 residues in the CDR3. From germline, CDR1 is MDHEN and CDR2 SYDVKM. The chain's CDR3 is CASRPGTDSYNEQFF. The CDR3 coding sequence is TGTGCCAGCAGACCCGGGACAGACTCCTACAATGAGCAGTTCTTC.

The chain carries TRBV7-3 and TRBJ2-7; 9 bases fit TRBD1. The CDR3 extends over 14 amino acids. V shed 2 bases and J 5 bases; nucleotides not matched to a gene: 4. From germline, CDR1 is SGHTA and CDR2 FQGTGA. The CDR3 protein is CASSLGTGIDEQYF. The DNA of the CDR3 is TGTGCCAGCAGCTTAGGGACAGGGATCGACGAGCAGTACTTC.

The chain couples TRBV4-3 to TRBJ1-6, with a tentative D call TRBD1 (5 bases). This CDR3 is built from 16 residues. Germline V gene data show CDR1 as LGHNA and CDR2 as YSLEER. The V end lost 7 bases, the J end lost 7 bases, and 20 bases lay between the germline ends. CDR3 nucleotides: TGCGCCAGCAACGTAGGACCGGGACTTGGGAATTCACCCCTCCACTTT. Translating gives CASNVGPGLGNSPLHF.

This clone was observed once. The V call is TRBV30, the J call TRBJ2-7; TRBD2 aligns across 8 bases. V was pared by 5 bases and J by 2 bases, with 5 bases of the junction left unmatched. Germline V gives CDR1 GTSNPN, CDR2 SVGIG (reference sequence). There are 13 residues in the CDR3. Written as DNA, the CDR3 is TGTGCCTGGGTCCCGGGGGGGACCTACGAGCAGTACTTC. Translation: CAWVPGGTYEQYF.

The table lists this clone with a count of one. The rearrangement uses TRBV5-1 and TRBJ2-3; 12 bases agree with TRBD2. CDR3 length: 17 residues. V was clipped by 4 bases and J by 2 bases; unmatched bases: 8. Germline V gene lookup returns CDR1 SGHRS and CDR2 YFSETQ. CDR3 protein: CASSDGLAGTYTDTQYF. The CDR3 DNA is TGCGCCAGCAGCGACGGACTAGCGGGGACCTACACAGATACGCAGTATTTT.

The table lists this clone with a few counts. The V call is TRBV30, the J call TRBJ1-4, with TRBD1 identical over 8 bases. The V and J ends lost 2 bases and 0 bases, in that order; junction bases with no gene match: 5. CDR1 is GTSNPN, CDR2 SVGIG, per germline (reference sequence). This CDR3 region has 16 residues. CDR3 coding DNA: TGTGCCTGGAGTCGGGACAGGTCTGCAACTAATGAAAAACTGTTTTTT. Translation gives CAWSRDRSATNEKLFF.

This chain links TRBV7-6 with TRBJ2-5; D might be TRBD1 (6 bases). Germline V gives CDR1 SGHVS, CDR2 FNYEAQ. Trimming removed 0 bases at V and 5 bases at J, with 10 bases between. The CDR3 sequence is 14 residues long. The CDR3 bases are TGTGCCAGCAGCTTAGCCACAGGGATGGAGACCCAGTACTTC. Amino acids: CASSLATGMETQYF.

This rearrangement joins TRBV4-1 to TRBJ2-7; 9 bases are shared with TRBD1. The germline V gene has CDR1 MGHRA and CDR2 YSYEKL. V trimming: 0 bases; J trimming: 4 bases; junction bases outside the gene matches: 7. The CDR3 extends over 16 amino acids. The DNA for the CDR3 is TGCGCCAGCAGCCAAGAGACACAGGGGGCTAATTACGAGCAGTACTTC. It is translated as CASSQETQGANYEQYF.